The present T cell receptor (beta chain) was sequenced within a study of regulatory T cells in long-lasting Graves disease. The junction had 5 bases not matched to a gene; V was cut back by 4 bases and J by 7 bases. CDR1 and CDR2 (germline): SGDLS, YYNGEE. There are 13 residues in the CDR3. This clonotype showed up just a few times. What it binds is not known. Study-level results: The small sample size may have reduced accuracy.

Construction of the TCR beta libraries employed iRepertoire HTBI primers in conjunction with Arm-PCR of CDR3 regions. TCRdb reprocessed the multiplex PCR reads via MiXCR and lists one record per CDR3 protein. In the table there are under 300,000 distinct CDR3 sequences, about 18% of which are singletons. Described time point: newly diagnosed GD, antithyroid drugs for less than 3 months. After RNA was extracted from PBMCs, the TCR library was made from it. These data were also reused for a study on T cells in Graves' hyperthyroidism and ophthalmopathy.

This TCR was sampled from a woman between 25 and 40 years old with Graves disease. Sequenced material: peripheral blood mononuclear cells (PBMCs), taken at new diagnosis, from a patient treated with antithyroid drugs. The rearrangement joins TRBV9 to TRBJ1-2; 9 positions agree with TRBD1. This chain's CDR3 is CASSQQGARGYTF. The CDR3 DNA follows: TGTGCCAGCAGCCAACAGGGGGCTCGTGGCTACACCTTC.